The 30 T cell receptor beta chains reported below all come from one sample, sequenced in a study of cytomegalovirus exposure and HLA in healthy donors. Profiled with immunoSEQ multiplex PCR; TCRdb holds only in-frame clones, not every one. The sample has over 45,000 clones, approximately 93% seen once. Sample: PBMCs. The receptors derive from a woman aged 18-35 years in good health and CMV-seronegative.

This clone was picked up one time. This chain joins TRBV7-8 and TRBJ1-1; TRBD1 agrees at 7 bases. The germline CDR1 and CDR2 sequences are SGHVS and FQNEAQ. This CDR3 is built from 13 residues. V shed 5 bases, J shed 6 bases, and the junction held 6 bases outside the gene matches. CDR3: CASSLLQGSEAFF. For the CDR3, the DNA is TGTGCCAGCAGCCTTTTACAGGGGTCTGAAGCTTTCTTT.

The genes are TRBV27 and TRBJ1-2; 7 positions match TRBD1. CDR1 MNHEY and CDR2 SMNVEV come from the germline V gene (reference sequence). The CDR3 has 14 residues. The trim removed 5 bases at V and 6 bases at J, leaving 9 bases unmatched. The CDR3 protein is CASSASTGSDGYTF. CDR3 DNA: TGTGCCAGCAGTGCCTCGACAGGGTCTGATGGCTACACCTTC.

The rearrangement uses TRBV5-8 and TRBJ2-1, with a possible D match to TRBD1 (6 bases). The CDR3 runs to 14 residues. The V end lost 2 bases, the J end lost 4 bases, and 10 bases lay between the germline ends. Germline CDR1 SGHTS, CDR2 YDEGEE. CDR3 protein: CASSFETGYNEQFF. The CDR3 nucleotides are TGTGCCAGCAGCTTTGAAACAGGGTACAATGAGCAGTTCTTC.

The rearrangement uses TRBV11-3 and TRBJ2-3; no clear D gene. This CDR3 contains 16 residues. Germline V gives CDR1 SGHNT, CDR2 YENEEA. The V and J ends lost 5 bases and 0 bases respectively, with 15 bases between them. CDR3 DNA: TGTGCCAGCAGCCCCGTCCCCGGGTGGAGCACAGATACGCAGTATTTT. This sequence encodes CASSPVPGWSTDTQYF.

The genes are TRBV9 and TRBJ2-2; 9 bases line up with TRBD1. CDR1 and CDR2 from the germline V gene are SGDLS and YYNGEE. V trimming: 1 base; J trimming: 1 base; junction bases outside the gene matches: 5. CDR3 length: 17 residues. Here the CDR3 DNA reads TGTGCCAGCAGCGTATCCTTGGACAGGGGGAACACCGGGGAGCTGTTTTTT. Translation gives CASSVSLDRGNTGELFF.

The rearrangement uses TRBV19 and TRBJ1-6; no firm D call. Germline assignment: CDR1 LNHDA and CDR2 SQIVND (reference sequence). V dropped 3 bases and J dropped 9 bases, with 21 bases sitting between them. This CDR3 is 17 amino acids long. The CDR3 protein is CASSIQLPQADGSPLHF. CDR3 sequence (DNA): TGTGCCAGTAGTATCCAACTCCCGCAGGCCGATGGTTCACCCCTCCACTTT.

This clone was recorded once. The chain carries TRBV19 and TRBJ2-5; tentatively, D is TRBD2 (6 bases). The CDR3 length is 15 residues. Per germline, CDR1 LNHDA and CDR2 SQIVND (reference sequence). V was trimmed by 5 bases and J by 7 bases, leaving 20 bases between them. The CDR3 region is CASSPNAGTDVTQYF. The CDR3 DNA sequence: TGTGCCAGTAGTCCTAACGCCGGGACTGACGTGACCCAGTACTTC.

V gene TRBV6-1 combines with J gene TRBJ1-1, with D perhaps matching TRBD1 (5 bases). Trimming removed 4 bases at V and 5 bases at J, with 8 bases between. CDR1 and CDR2 from the germline V gene are MNHNS and SASEGT. CDR3 length: 12 amino acids. The CDR3 DNA reads TGTGCCAGCAGTGTGCAGGGAACTGAAGCTTTCTTT. Its protein is CASSVQGTEAFF.

The chain is built from TRBV9 and TRBJ2-2, with 16 bases lining up with TRBD2. The CDR3 is made up of 18 amino acids. V lost 3 bases to trimming and J lost 5 bases; unmatched junction nucleotides: 7. Germline-derived CDR1 and CDR2 are SGDLS and YYNGEE. Written as DNA, the CDR3 is TGTGCCAGCAGCGGGGGACTAGCGGGGGGGCCGGGGACCGGGGAGCTGTTTTTT. Translating it yields CASSGGLAGGPGTGELFF.

V and J are TRBV5-4 and TRBJ2-3, with D perhaps TRBD1 (5 bases). The CDR3 spans 15 residues. Per germline, CDR1 SGHNT and CDR2 YYREEE (reference sequence). V gave up 5 bases and J gave up 0 bases, with 13 bases separating them. The CDR3 region is CASSRTGYSTDTQYF. The CDR3 DNA reads TGTGCCAGCAGTCGAACAGGCTACAGCACAGATACGCAGTATTTT.

The rearrangement links TRBV7-2 to TRBJ1-5; no firm D call. CDR3 length: 13 amino acids. V shed 1 base and J shed 6 bases, with 7 bases lying between them. Germline V lookup: CDR1 SGHTA, CDR2 FQGNSA. The CDR3, as DNA: TGTGCCAGCAGCTTAGGGGAGGGTCAGCCCCAGCATTTT. Protein sequence: CASSLGEGQPQHF. The full variable domain, completed using reference TRBV7-2 and TRBJ1-5, is GAGVSQSPSNKVTEKGKDVELRCDPISGHTALYWYRQSLGQGLEFLIYFQGNSAPDKSGLPSDRFSAERTGGSVSTLTIQRTQQEDSAVYLCASSLGEGQPQHFGDGTRLSIL.

The chain couples TRBV15 to TRBJ1-2, with a possible D match to TRBD1 (6 bases). V gave up 5 bases and J gave up 2 bases, with 15 bases separating them. CDR3 length: 15 residues. Germline assignment: CDR1 LNHNV and CDR2 YYDKDF (reference sequence). In DNA, the CDR3 is TGTGCCACCAGCGTCGACACCGGACAGAACTATGGCTACACCTTC. Translated: CATSVDTGQNYGYTF.

This chain connects TRBV29-1 to TRBJ1-2; a weak D match, TRBD1 (6 bases). Trimming cost V 6 bases and J 2 bases, with 10 bases left between them. The CDR3 is made up of 12 amino acids. CDR1 and CDR2 from the germline V gene are SQVTM and ANQGSEA. CDR3 DNA: TGCAGCGTGTTAAGGGGGAACTATGGCTACACCTTC. This translates into CSVLRGNYGYTF.

The DNA for the CDR3 is TGTGCCAGCAGCTGGGCTAGCACAGATACGCAGTATTTT. It is translated as CASSWASTDTQYF. V usage is TRBV11-3 and J usage is TRBJ2-3; D gene unclear. The germline gives CDR1 SGHNT, CDR2 YENEEA. Trimming pared 4 bases from V and 0 bases from J, leaving 5 bases between. This CDR3 region has 13 residues.

The chain joins TRBV5-6 to TRBJ1-2; TRBD1 matches at 10 bases. The CDR3 spans 16 residues. The V gene end was trimmed by 4 bases and the J gene end by 4 bases; junction bases not matched to a gene: 10. Germline values: CDR1 SGHDT, CDR2 YYEEEE. CDR3 sequence reads: CASSAPGTGAPYGYTF. The CDR3 coding sequence is TGTGCCAGCAGCGCACCCGGGACAGGGGCCCCCTATGGCTACACCTTC. Variable domain in full (rest from reference TRBV5-6 and TRBJ1-2): DAGVTQSPTHLIKTRGQQVTLRCSPKSGHDTVSWYQQALGQGPQFIFQYYEEEERQRGNFPDRFSGHQFPNYSSELNVNALLLGDSALYLCASSAPGTGAPYGYTFGSGTRLTVV.

The V call is TRBV6-1, the J call TRBJ1-5; a weak D match, TRBD1 (6 bases). The CDR3 runs to 14 residues. CDR1 and CDR2 from the germline V gene are MNHNS and SASEGT. With 2 bases removed from V and 9 bases from J, the gap between germline ends came to 14 bases. The CDR3, as DNA: TGTGCCAGCAGTGAAAGTTGGGACAATAGGCCCCAGCATTTT. It translates to CASSESWDNRPQHF.

The chain couples TRBV9 to TRBJ1-1; a weak D match, TRBD1 (5 bases). Germline CDR1 and CDR2: SGDLS and YYNGEE. The CDR3 length is 16 residues. The germline V and J ends were trimmed by 2 bases and 1 base, with 15 bases remaining between them. CDR3 sequence (DNA): TGTGCCAGCAGCGTCGACAGTTTAGCTACGAACACTGAAGCTTTCTTT. It codes for CASSVDSLATNTEAFF.

This clone showed up just once. The V and J genes are TRBV30 and TRBJ2-1, with D tentatively TRBD2 (5 bases). Germline V gene lookup returns CDR1 GTSNPN and CDR2 SVGIG (reference sequence). Trimming took off 4 bases at V and 5 bases at J, with 15 bases between the two ends. CDR3 length equals 14 residues. Written as DNA, the CDR3 is TGTGCCTGGAAGTTTCGCGCGGGCCACAATGAGCAGTTCTTC. Translation: CAWKFRAGHNEQFF.

The V and J genes are TRBV4-1 and TRBJ2-5; D remains ambiguous. CDR1 MGHRA and CDR2 YSYEKL come from the germline V gene. CDR3 length equals 13 residues. V lost 3 bases to trimming and J lost 5 bases, with 10 bases between them. The CDR3 protein is CASSQTLGETQYF. The CDR3 DNA reads TGCGCCAGCAGCCAGACCCTCGGGGAGACCCAGTACTTC.

This rearrangement joins TRBV19 to TRBJ2-3; 8 nucleotides align to TRBD2. V dropped 6 bases and J dropped 2; count of bases not matched to a gene: 7. The CDR3 length is 15 residues. The germline V gene has CDR1 LNHDA and CDR2 SQIVND (reference sequence). The CDR3 bases are TGTGCCAGTAGAGCGGGAGTAGTCGTCACAGATACGCAGTATTTT. Translation gives CASRAGVVVTDTQYF.

In its sample, this clone was seen once. The rearrangement links TRBV6-6 to TRBJ2-3; maybe TRBD1 (5 bases). Germline lookup yields CDR1 MNHNY and CDR2 SVGAGI (reference sequence). Trimming removed 0 bases from V and 5 bases from J, with 12 bases in between. CDR3 length: 15 residues. CDR3 nucleotide sequence: TGTGCCAGCAGTTACTCGTTGGGGCCGAGAGATACGCAGTATTTT. Amino acid sequence: CASSYSLGPRDTQYF.

The chain carries TRBV11-3 and TRBJ2-3; TRBD2 matches 10 bases. Germline lookup yields CDR1 SGHNT and CDR2 YENEEA. The CDR3 loop spans 15 amino acids. The V segment lost 5 bases and the J segment 2 bases; nucleotides outside the gene matches: 4. The CDR3 DNA follows: TGTGCCAGCAGCCACAGCGGGGGGGACACAGATACGCAGTATTTT. Translating gives CASSHSGGDTDTQYF.

This chain uses TRBV9 with TRBJ1-2; D perhaps matches TRBD1 (6 bases). V lost 7 bases to trimming and J lost 8 bases, with 15 bases between them. Germline V CDR1 and CDR2: SGDLS, YYNGEE. This CDR3 region has 12 residues. This CDR3 is CASSDRLSGYTF. Written as DNA, the CDR3 is TGTGCCAGCTCGGACAGACTTAGCGGCTACACCTTC.

This rearrangement joins TRBV7-2 to TRBJ1-4; D not certain. The CDR3 consists of 14 residues. CDR1 and CDR2 from the germline V gene are SGHTA and FQGNSA. V dropped 5 bases and J dropped 5 bases, with 12 bases sitting between them. CDR3 coding DNA: TGTGCCAGCAGCCGGTCCCCGTGGAATGAAAAACTGTTTTTT. This encodes CASSRSPWNEKLFF.

The chain links TRBV5-6 to TRBJ1-1; TRBD1 matches at 9 bases. This CDR3 contains 14 residues. V trimming: 4 bases; J trimming: 0 bases; junction bases outside the gene matches: 1. In germline, CDR1 is SGHDT, CDR2 YYEEEE. The CDR3 region has the DNA TGTGCCAGCAGCCGGACAGGGGTGAACACTGAAGCTTTCTTT. Protein sequence: CASSRTGVNTEAFF.

The chain couples TRBV5-1 to TRBJ2-7, with TRBD2 identical over 8 bases. Trimming at V came to 4 bases and at J to 0 bases, leaving 6 bases not matched to a gene. There are 15 residues in the CDR3. CDR1 is SGHRS, CDR2 YFSETQ, per germline. DNA of the CDR3: TGCGCCAGCAGCCCTCGGGAGGGAGACTCCTACGAGCAGTACTTC. It encodes CASSPREGDSYEQYF. Full variable domain (outside the CDR3, taken from reference TRBV5-1 and TRBJ2-7): KAGVTQTPRYLIKTRGQQVTLSCSPISGHRSVSWYQQTPGQGLQFLFEYFSETQRNKGNFPGRFSGRQFSNSRSEMNVSTLELGDSALYLCASSPREGDSYEQYFGPGTRLTVT.

The chain combines TRBV4-3 with TRBJ2-3; D is perhaps TRBD2 (5 bases). Germline CDR1 and CDR2: LGHNA and YSLEER. V gave up 1 base and J gave up 6 bases, with 17 bases separating them. This CDR3 has 16 amino acids. This chain's CDR3 is CASSQVRSGGTDTQYF. The CDR3 region has the DNA TGCGCCAGCAGCCAAGTGAGAAGCGGCGGTACCGATACGCAGTATTTT.

This chain links TRBV11-3 with TRBJ2-6, with D possibly matching TRBD2 (6 bases). Per germline, CDR1 SGHNT and CDR2 YENEEA. The CDR3 extends over 9 amino acids. V was clipped by 8 bases and J by 13 bases, with 6 bases between them. CDR3 sequence reads: CASGGVLTF. The DNA for the CDR3 is TGTGCCAGCGGGGGGGTCCTGACTTTC.

The chain joins TRBV19 to TRBJ2-5, with a possible D match to TRBD2 (5 bases). V was clipped by 5 bases and J by 7 bases, with 11 bases between them. In germline, CDR1 is LNHDA, CDR2 SQIVND (reference sequence). The CDR3 runs to 12 residues. CDR3 nucleotides: TGTGCCAGTAGTGACCAACGGGGGACCCAGTACTTC. Protein sequence: CASSDQRGTQYF.

This sequence joins TRBV5-1 and TRBJ2-3; D call uncertain. The CDR3 has 15 amino acids. The germline V and J ends were trimmed by 0 bases and 1 base, with 9 bases remaining between them. In germline, CDR1 is SGHRS, CDR2 YFSETQ. The CDR3 region is CASSLVQTGTDTQYF. CDR3 coding DNA: TGCGCCAGCAGCTTGGTACAGACCGGCACAGATACGCAGTATTTT.